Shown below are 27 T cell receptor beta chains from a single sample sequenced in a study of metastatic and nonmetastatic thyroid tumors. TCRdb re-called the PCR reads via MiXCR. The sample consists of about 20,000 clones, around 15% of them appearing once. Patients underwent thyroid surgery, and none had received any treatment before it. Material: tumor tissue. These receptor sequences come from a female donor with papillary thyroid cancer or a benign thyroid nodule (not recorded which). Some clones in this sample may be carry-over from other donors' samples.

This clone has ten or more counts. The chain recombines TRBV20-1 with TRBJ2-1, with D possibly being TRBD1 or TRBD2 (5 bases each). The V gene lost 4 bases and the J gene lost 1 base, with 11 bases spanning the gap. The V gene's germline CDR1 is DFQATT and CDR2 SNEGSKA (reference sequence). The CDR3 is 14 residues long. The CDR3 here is CSANRDASYNEQFF. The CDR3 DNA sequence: TGCAGTGCTAACCGGGACGCATCCTACAATGAGCAGTTCTTC.

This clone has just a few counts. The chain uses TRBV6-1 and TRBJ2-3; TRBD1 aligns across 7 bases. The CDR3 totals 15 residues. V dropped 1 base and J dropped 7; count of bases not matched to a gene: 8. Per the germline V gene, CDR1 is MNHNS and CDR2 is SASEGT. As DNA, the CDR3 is TGTGCCAGCAGTGAAGAGGGGACAGAGTGGAATACGCAGTATTTT. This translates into CASSEEGTEWNTQYF.

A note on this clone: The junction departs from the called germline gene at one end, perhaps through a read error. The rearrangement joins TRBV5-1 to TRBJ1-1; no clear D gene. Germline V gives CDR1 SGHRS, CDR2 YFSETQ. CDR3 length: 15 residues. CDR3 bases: TGCGCCAGCAGCTTGATCGGGAGGTCGAACACAGAAGATTTCTTT. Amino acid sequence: CASSLIGRSNTEDFF.

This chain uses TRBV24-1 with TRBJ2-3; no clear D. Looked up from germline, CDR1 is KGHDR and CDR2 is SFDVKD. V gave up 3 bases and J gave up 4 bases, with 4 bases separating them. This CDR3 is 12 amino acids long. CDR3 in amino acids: CATSDLADTQYF. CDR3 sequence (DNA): TGTGCCACCAGTGATCTTGCAGATACGCAGTATTTT.

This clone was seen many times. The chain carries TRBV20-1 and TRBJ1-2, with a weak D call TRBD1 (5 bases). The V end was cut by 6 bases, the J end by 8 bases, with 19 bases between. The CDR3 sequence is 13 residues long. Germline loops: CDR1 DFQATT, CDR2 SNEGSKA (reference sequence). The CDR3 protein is CSAYQGRVRGYTF. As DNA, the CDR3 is TGCAGTGCCTACCAAGGCAGGGTGCGAGGCTACACCTTC.

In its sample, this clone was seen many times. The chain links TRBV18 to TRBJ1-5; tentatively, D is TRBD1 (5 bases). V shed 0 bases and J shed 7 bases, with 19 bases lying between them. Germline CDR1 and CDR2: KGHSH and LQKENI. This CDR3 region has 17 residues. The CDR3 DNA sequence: TGTGCCAGCTCACCACCAGTCGGAATTCAGGGTCGGCAGCCCCAGCATTTT. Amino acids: CASSPPVGIQGRQPQHF.

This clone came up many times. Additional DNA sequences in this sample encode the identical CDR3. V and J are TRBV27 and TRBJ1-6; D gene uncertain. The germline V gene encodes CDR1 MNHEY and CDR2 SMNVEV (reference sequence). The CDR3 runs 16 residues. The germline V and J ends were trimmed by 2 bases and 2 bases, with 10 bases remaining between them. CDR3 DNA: TGTGCCAGCAGTTTACGTACCCCCACCTATAATTCACCCCTCCACTTT. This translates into CASSLRTPTYNSPLHF.

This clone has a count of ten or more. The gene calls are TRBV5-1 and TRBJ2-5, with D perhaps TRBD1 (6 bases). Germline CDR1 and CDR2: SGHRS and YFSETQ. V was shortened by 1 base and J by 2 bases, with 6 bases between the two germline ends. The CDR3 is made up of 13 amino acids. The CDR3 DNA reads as TGCGCCAGCAGCTTGAGGGGGCAAGAGACCCAGTACTTC. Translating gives CASSLRGQETQYF.

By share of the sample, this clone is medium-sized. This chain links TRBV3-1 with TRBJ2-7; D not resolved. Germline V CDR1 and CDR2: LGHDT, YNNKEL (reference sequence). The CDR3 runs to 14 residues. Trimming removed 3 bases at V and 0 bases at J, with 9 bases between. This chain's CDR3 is CASSQLLRSYEQYF. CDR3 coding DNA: TGTGCCAGCAGCCAGCTGCTCCGCTCCTACGAGCAGTACTTC.

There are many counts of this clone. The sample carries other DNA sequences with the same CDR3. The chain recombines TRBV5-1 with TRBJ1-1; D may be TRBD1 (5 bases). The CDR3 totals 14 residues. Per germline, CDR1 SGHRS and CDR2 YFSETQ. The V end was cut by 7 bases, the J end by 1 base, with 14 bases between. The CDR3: CASSRGGKNTEAFF. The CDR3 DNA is TGCGCCAGCTCCCGGGGGGGGAAGAACACTGAAGCTTTCTTT.

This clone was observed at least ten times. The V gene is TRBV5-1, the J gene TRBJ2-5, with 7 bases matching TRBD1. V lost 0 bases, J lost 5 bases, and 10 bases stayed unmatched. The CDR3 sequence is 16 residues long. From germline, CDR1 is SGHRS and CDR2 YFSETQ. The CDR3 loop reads CASSLASGTVGETQYF. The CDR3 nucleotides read TGCGCCAGCAGCTTGGCCTCGGGGACAGTGGGGGAGACCCAGTACTTC. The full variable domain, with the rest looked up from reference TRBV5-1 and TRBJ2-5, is KAGVTQTPRYLIKTRGQQVTLSCSPISGHRSVSWYQQTPGQGLQFLFEYFSETQRNKGNFPGRFSGRQFSNSRSEMNVSTLELGDSALYLCASSLASGTVGETQYFGPGTRLLVL.

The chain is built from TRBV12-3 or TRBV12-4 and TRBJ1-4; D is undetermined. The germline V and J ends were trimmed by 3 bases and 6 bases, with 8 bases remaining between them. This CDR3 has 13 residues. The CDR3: CASSFGWDEKLFF. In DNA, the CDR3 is TGTGCCAGCAGTTTTGGTTGGGATGAAAAACTGTTTTTT.

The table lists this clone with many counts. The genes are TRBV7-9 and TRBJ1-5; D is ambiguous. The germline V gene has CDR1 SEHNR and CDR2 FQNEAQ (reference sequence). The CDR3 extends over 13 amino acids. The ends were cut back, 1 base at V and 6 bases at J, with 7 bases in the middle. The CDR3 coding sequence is TGTGCCAGCAGCTTAGAAGGGTCTCAGCCCCAGCATTTT. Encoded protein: CASSLEGSQPQHF.

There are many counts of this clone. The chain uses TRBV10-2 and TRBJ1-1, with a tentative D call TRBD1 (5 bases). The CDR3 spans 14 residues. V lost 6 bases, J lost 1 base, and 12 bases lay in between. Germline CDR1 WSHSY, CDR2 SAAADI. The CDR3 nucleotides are TGCGCCAGCAGAGCCGGGACGGCGAACACTGAAGCTTTCTTT. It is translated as CASRAGTANTEAFF.

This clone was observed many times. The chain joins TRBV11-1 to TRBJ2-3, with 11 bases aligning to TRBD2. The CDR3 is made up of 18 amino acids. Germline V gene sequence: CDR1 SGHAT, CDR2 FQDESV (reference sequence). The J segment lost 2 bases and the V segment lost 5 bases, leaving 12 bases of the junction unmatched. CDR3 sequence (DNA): TGTGCCAGCAGCCGTGAGACACTAGCGGGAGCCTTCACAGATACGCAGTATTTT. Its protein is CASSRETLAGAFTDTQYF.

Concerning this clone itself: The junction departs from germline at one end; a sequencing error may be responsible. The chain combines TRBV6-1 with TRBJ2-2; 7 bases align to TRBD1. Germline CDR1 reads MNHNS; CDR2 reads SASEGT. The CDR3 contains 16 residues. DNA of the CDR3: TGTGCCAGCAGTCGGGTCCTACAGGGGAGAGGCGGGCAGCTGTTTTTT. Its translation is CASSRVLQGRGGQLFF.

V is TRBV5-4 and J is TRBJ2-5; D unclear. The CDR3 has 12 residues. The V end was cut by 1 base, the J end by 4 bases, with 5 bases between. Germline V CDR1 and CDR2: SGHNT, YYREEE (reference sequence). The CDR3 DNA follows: TGTGCCAGCAGCTTGAACGCAGAGACCCAGTACTTC. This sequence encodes CASSLNAETQYF.

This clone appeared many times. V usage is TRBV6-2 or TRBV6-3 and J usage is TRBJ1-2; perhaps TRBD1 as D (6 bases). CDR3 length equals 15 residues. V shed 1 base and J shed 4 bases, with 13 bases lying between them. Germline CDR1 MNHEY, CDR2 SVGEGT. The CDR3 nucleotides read TGTGCCAGCAGTTACTTTGGGAGGGGGGGCTATGGCTACACCTTC. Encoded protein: CASSYFGRGGYGYTF.

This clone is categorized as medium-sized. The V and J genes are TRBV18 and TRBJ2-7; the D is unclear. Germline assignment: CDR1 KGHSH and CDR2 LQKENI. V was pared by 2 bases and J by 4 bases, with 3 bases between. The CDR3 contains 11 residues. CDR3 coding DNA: TGTGCCAGCTCACCAGAGTACGAGCAGTACTTC. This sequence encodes CASSPEYEQYF.

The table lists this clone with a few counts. Here the CDR3 DNA reads TGTGCCAGCAGCGTGGGGCTCTCCTATAATTCACCCCTCCACTTT. Protein sequence: CASSVGLSYNSPLHF. The chain is built from TRBV25-1 and TRBJ1-6, with D possibly matching TRBD1 (5 bases). V was cut by 6 bases and J by 0 bases, with 9 bases left in between. CDR3 size: 15 residues. CDR1 MGHDK and CDR2 SYGVNS come from the germline V gene.

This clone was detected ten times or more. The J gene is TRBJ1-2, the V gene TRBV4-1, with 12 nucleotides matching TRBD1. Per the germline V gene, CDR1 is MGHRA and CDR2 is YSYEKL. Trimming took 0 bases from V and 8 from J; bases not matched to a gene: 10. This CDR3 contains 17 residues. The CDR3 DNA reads TGCGCCAGCAGCCAAGATATGGGGACAGGGGGCGCGGTAGGCTACACCTTC. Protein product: CASSQDMGTGGAVGYTF.

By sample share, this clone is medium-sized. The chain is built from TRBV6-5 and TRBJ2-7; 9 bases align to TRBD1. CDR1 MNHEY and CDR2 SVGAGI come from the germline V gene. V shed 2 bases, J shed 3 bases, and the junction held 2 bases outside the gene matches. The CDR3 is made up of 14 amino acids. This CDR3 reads CASSYGTGYYEQYF. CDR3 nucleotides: TGTGCCAGCAGTTACGGGACAGGGTACTACGAGCAGTACTTC.

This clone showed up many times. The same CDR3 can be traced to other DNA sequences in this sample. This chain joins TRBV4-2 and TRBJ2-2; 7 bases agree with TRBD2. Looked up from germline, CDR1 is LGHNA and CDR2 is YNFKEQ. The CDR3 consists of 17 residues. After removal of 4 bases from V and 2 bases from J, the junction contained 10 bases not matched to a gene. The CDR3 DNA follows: TGTGCCAGCAGCCCCCCGTGGGGGAGGGCCAACACCGGGGAGCTGTTTTTT. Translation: CASSPPWGRANTGELFF.

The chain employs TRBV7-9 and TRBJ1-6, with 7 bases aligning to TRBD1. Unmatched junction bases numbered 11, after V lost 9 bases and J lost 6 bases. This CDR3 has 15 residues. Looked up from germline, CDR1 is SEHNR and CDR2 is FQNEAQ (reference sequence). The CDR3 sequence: CASSTAGQSNSPLHF. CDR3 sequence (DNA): TGTGCCAGTAGCACCGCGGGACAGAGTAATTCACCCCTCCACTTT.

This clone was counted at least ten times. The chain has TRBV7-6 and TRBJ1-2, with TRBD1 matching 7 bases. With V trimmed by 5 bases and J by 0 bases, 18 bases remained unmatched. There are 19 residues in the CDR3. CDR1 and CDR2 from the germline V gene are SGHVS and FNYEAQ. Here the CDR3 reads CASSPRVRDSINPNYGYTF. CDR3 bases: TGTGCCAGCAGCCCTAGAGTAAGGGACAGCATAAATCCTAACTATGGCTACACCTTC.

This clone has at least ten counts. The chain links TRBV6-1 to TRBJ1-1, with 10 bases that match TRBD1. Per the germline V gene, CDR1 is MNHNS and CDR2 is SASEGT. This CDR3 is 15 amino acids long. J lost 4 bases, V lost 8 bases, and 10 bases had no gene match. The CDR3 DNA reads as TGTGCCAGCGGCGGGACAGGGGCTGGGAGCACTGAAGCTTTCTTT. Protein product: CASGGTGAGSTEAFF.

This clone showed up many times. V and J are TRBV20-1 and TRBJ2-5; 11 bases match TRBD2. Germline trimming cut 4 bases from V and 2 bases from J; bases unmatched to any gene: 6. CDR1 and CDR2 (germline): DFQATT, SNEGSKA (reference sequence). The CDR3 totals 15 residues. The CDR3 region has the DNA TGCAGTGCTACCGGACTAGCGGGCGCGCAAGAGACCCAGTACTTC. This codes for CSATGLAGAQETQYF.